Shown below are 30 T cell receptor beta chains from a single sample sequenced in a study of cytomegalovirus exposure and HLA in healthy donors. Use of 60 Vbeta and 13 Jbeta primers characterized the PCR. TCRdb keeps only in-frame clones here, not all; method: immunoSEQ multiplex PCR. The table lists 150,000 to 200,000 clones, 70% to 80% of them singletons. Source material: PBMCs. The receptors come from a man between 18 and 35 years old in good health and CMV-seronegative.

V usage is TRBV2 and J usage is TRBJ1-2, with a tentative D call TRBD1 (5 bases). V lost 0 bases to trimming and J lost 4 bases, with 12 bases between them. Per germline, CDR1 SNHLY and CDR2 FYNNEI. This CDR3 contains 15 residues. CDR3 DNA: TGTGCCAGCAGTGAAGCACCGCCGGGGGGCTATGGCTACACCTTC. Translating it yields CASSEAPPGGYGYTF.

Only a few counts were recorded for this clone. The CDR3 loop is CASSVGGLADLNEQFF. The CDR3 DNA reads TGTGCCAGCAGCGTGGGGGGACTAGCGGACCTCAATGAGCAGTTCTTC. The chain employs TRBV9 and TRBJ2-1; 11 bases map to TRBD2. CDR3 length: 16 residues. V was clipped by 2 bases and J by 6 bases; unmatched bases: 7. Per the germline V gene, CDR1 is SGDLS and CDR2 is YYNGEE.

This chain uses TRBV19 with TRBJ2-6, with unresolved D. The V and J ends lost 7 bases and 0 bases respectively, with 7 bases between them. The CDR3 is 14 residues long. The germline V gene has CDR1 LNHDA and CDR2 SQIVND (reference sequence). CDR3 in amino acids: CASIGHSGANVLTF. CDR3 coding DNA: TGTGCCAGTATCGGTCACTCTGGGGCCAACGTCCTGACTTTC.

The CDR3 spells CATAGGGAGEETQYF. In nucleotides, the CDR3 is TGTGCCACCGCCGGGGGTGGGGCAGGTGAAGAGACCCAGTACTTC. The gene calls are TRBV15 and TRBJ2-5, with TRBD2 as a possible D gene (6 bases). V lost 8 bases to trimming and J lost 3 bases, with 19 bases between them. Germline-derived CDR1 and CDR2 are LNHNV and YYDKDF (reference sequence). The CDR3 covers 15 residues.

The chain uses TRBV7-9 and TRBJ2-1; weak D call: TRBD2 (5 bases). Trimming removed 4 bases at V and 0 bases at J, with 16 bases between. This CDR3 comprises 17 residues. Germline V lookup: CDR1 SEHNR, CDR2 FQNEAQ (reference sequence). The CDR3 loop reads CASSYQIVGGSYNEQFF. CDR3 in DNA: TGTGCCAGCAGCTACCAAATTGTAGGAGGCTCCTACAATGAGCAGTTCTTC.

This clone has a handful of counts. The chain has TRBV4-1 and TRBJ2-7, with 12 bases identical to TRBD2. CDR1 and CDR2 (germline): MGHRA, YSYEKL. Unmatched junction bases numbered 7, after V lost 0 bases and J lost 4 bases. This CDR3 has 17 residues. CDR3 sequence: CASSQDPTSGRVYEQYF. CDR3 in DNA: TGCGCCAGCAGCCAAGATCCGACTAGCGGGAGAGTATACGAGCAGTACTTC.

This clone has only one observation. J is TRBJ2-3 and V is TRBV7-3; D is possibly TRBD2 (5 bases). The CDR3 sequence is 13 residues long. Germline lookup yields CDR1 SGHTA and CDR2 FQGTGA. The V end lost 2 bases, the J end lost 5 bases, and 8 bases lay between the germline ends. CDR3 in DNA: TGTGCCAGCAGCTTAGGGGAGCGAGATACGCAGTATTTT. Residues: CASSLGERDTQYF.

This chain joins TRBV4-1 and TRBJ2-7; D gene uncertain. The V gene lost 4 bases and the J gene lost 4 bases, with 11 bases spanning the gap. The CDR3 spans 13 residues. CDR1 is MGHRA, CDR2 YSYEKL, per germline. CDR3 coding DNA: TGCGCCAGCAGCCCTTTGCGGAGTTACGAGCAGTACTTC. Amino acids: CASSPLRSYEQYF.

V usage is TRBV6-1 and J usage is TRBJ1-1; 10 bases map to TRBD1. The CDR3 consists of 14 residues. Germline values: CDR1 MNHNS, CDR2 SASEGT. The trim removed 5 bases at V and 3 bases at J, leaving 3 bases unmatched. The CDR3 protein is CASSTGTGDTEAFF. The CDR3 DNA sequence: TGTGCCAGCAGTACCGGGACAGGGGACACTGAAGCTTTCTTT.

V gene TRBV5-4 combines with J gene TRBJ2-3, with TRBD1 matching 9 bases. The V gene end was trimmed by 3 bases and the J gene end by 3 bases; junction bases not matched to a gene: 8. CDR1 and CDR2 (germline): SGHNT, YYREEE (reference sequence). The length of the CDR3 is 16 residues. CDR3 residues: CASSSPQGAETDTQYF. The CDR3 region has the DNA TGTGCCAGCAGCTCACCACAGGGGGCAGAAACAGATACGCAGTATTTT.

The chain has TRBV2 and TRBJ1-2, with D perhaps matching TRBD1 (6 bases). The CDR3 runs 15 residues. Germline loops: CDR1 SNHLY, CDR2 FYNNEI. Between the trimmed V and J ends, which lost 6 bases and 0 bases, there was a span of 14 bases. Here the CDR3 DNA reads TGTGCCAGCAGGGACAGACCATTAGCTAACTATGGCTACACCTTC. Residues: CASRDRPLANYGYTF.

This clone turned up a few times. The CDR3, as DNA: TGTGCCAGCAGCAATAGCGGTTCGCATTGCGAGCAGTACTTC. Amino acid sequence: CASSNSGSHCEQYF. The chain couples TRBV5-6 to TRBJ2-7, with D perhaps TRBD2 (6 bases). Trimming removed 4 bases at V and 6 bases at J, with 17 bases between. CDR3 length: 14 residues. Per the germline V gene, CDR1 is SGHDT and CDR2 is YYEEEE.

The chain is built from TRBV2 and TRBJ1-1; possible D gene TRBD1, 5 bases. Germline values: CDR1 SNHLY, CDR2 FYNNEI. The CDR3 length is 14 residues. Trimming pared 3 bases from V and 1 base from J, leaving 9 bases between. The CDR3 loop is CASSDRDWNTEAFF. For the CDR3, the DNA is TGTGCCAGCAGTGATAGGGACTGGAACACTGAAGCTTTCTTT.

This clone was recorded a few times. The chain carries TRBV7-9 and TRBJ2-7; possibly TRBD1 for D (6 bases). Germline CDR1 SEHNR, CDR2 FQNEAQ (reference sequence). This CDR3 region has 14 residues. Trimming removed 2 bases from V and 0 bases from J, with 8 bases in between. The CDR3, as DNA: TGTGCCAGCAGCTTACGGGACATCTCCTACGAGCAGTACTTC. As protein: CASSLRDISYEQYF.

The chain couples TRBV7-2 to TRBJ1-2; a weak D match, TRBD1 (6 bases). Germline lookup yields CDR1 SGHTA and CDR2 FQGNSA. Trimming took off 5 bases at V and 3 bases at J, with 10 bases between the two ends. The length of the CDR3 is 13 residues. CDR3 sequence: CASSPQGHYGYTF. CDR3 nucleotide sequence: TGTGCCAGCAGCCCCCAGGGGCACTATGGCTACACCTTC.

V is TRBV6-5 and J is TRBJ2-3; the D gene is possibly TRBD2 (6 bases). The CDR3 runs 13 residues. Germline V lookup: CDR1 MNHEY, CDR2 SVGAGI. V shed 2 bases and J shed 5 bases, with 8 bases lying between them. CDR3 loop: CASSYVGGDTQYF. The DNA for the CDR3 is TGTGCCAGCAGTTACGTGGGGGGAGATACGCAGTATTTT.

The chain combines TRBV27 with TRBJ2-3, with 9 positions matching TRBD2. Germline trimming cut 6 bases from V and 0 bases from J; bases unmatched to any gene: 7. The CDR3 is 16 amino acids. CDR1 is MNHEY, CDR2 SMNVEV, per germline (reference sequence). CDR3 in amino acids: CASSPGLAYSTDTQYF. Here the CDR3 DNA reads TGTGCCAGCAGCCCGGGACTAGCTTATAGCACAGATACGCAGTATTTT.

This chain uses TRBV4-1 with TRBJ2-7, with 8 bases matching TRBD2. The CDR3 loop spans 17 amino acids. V lost 2 bases and J lost 6; bases outside the gene matches: 15. CDR1 is MGHRA and CDR2 is YSYEKL in the germline V gene. CDR3 protein: CASSQFTCGRTIGEQYF. For the CDR3, the DNA is TGCGCCAGCAGCCAATTCACCTGCGGGAGGACGATCGGCGAGCAGTACTTC.

The chain uses TRBV5-1 and TRBJ1-1; 7 bases agree with TRBD1. The CDR3 loop spans 14 amino acids. J gave up 4 bases and V 0 bases, and 3 bases lay outside the gene matches. Germline CDR1 and CDR2: SGHRS and YFSETQ. For the CDR3, the DNA is TGCGCCAGCAGCTTGGGAGGACAGGCCACTGAAGCTTTCTTT. Its protein is CASSLGGQATEAFF.

The CDR3 bases are TGTGCCAGTAGTATAGGGACAGGGCGTGATCAGCCCCAGCATTTT. It codes for CASSIGTGRDQPQHF. The genes are TRBV19 and TRBJ1-5; 8 bases match TRBD1. The CDR3 totals 15 residues. Trimming took 1 base from V and 5 from J; bases not matched to a gene: 4. Per germline, CDR1 LNHDA and CDR2 SQIVND (reference sequence). Combining the CDR3 with reference TRBV19 and TRBJ1-5 gives the whole variable domain DGGITQSPKYLFRKEGQNVTLSCEQNLNHDAMYWYRQDPGQGLRLIYYSQIVNDFQKGDIAEGYSVSREKKESFPLTVTSAQKNPTAFYLCASSIGTGRDQPQHFGDGTRLSIL.

The V and J genes are TRBV30 and TRBJ1-2; 7 bases match TRBD1. The length of the CDR3 is 13 residues. The junction had 6 bases not matched to a gene; V was cut back by 0 bases and J by 8 bases. Per germline, CDR1 GTSNPN and CDR2 SVGIG (reference sequence). The chain's CDR3 is CAWSVTGLEGYTF. The CDR3 nucleotides read TGTGCCTGGAGTGTGACAGGGTTGGAAGGCTACACCTTC.

V gene TRBV15 combines with J gene TRBJ1-1, with 8 bases aligning to TRBD1. With 5 bases clipped from V and 0 bases from J, the junction kept 5 bases outside the gene matches. Germline V gene data show CDR1 as LNHNV and CDR2 as YYDKDF (reference sequence). This CDR3 spans 15 amino acids. Here the CDR3 DNA reads TGTGCCACCAGCGAATGGGACAGGATGAACACTGAAGCTTTCTTT. This encodes CATSEWDRMNTEAFF. Drawing the rest from reference TRBV15 and TRBJ1-1, the complete variable domain is DAMVIQNPRYQVTQFGKPVTLSCSQTLNHNVMYWYQQKSSQAPKLLFHYYDKDFNNEADTPDNFQSRRPNTSFCFLDIRSPGLGDTAMYLCATSEWDRMNTEAFFGQGTRLTVV.

This chain connects TRBV6-6 to TRBJ1-6, with 7 bases matching TRBD1. Trimming cost V 5 bases and J 1 base; bases outside gene matches: 5. Germline V gene data show CDR1 as MNHNY and CDR2 as SVGAGI (reference sequence). The length of the CDR3 is 16 residues. The CDR3 DNA follows: TGTGCCAGCAGTCCAGGGGGGAGGTCCTATAATTCACCCCTCCACTTT. It specifies CASSPGGRSYNSPLHF.

The chain combines TRBV27 with TRBJ2-7; 7 bases map to TRBD2. Per the germline V gene, CDR1 is MNHEY and CDR2 is SMNVEV (reference sequence). This CDR3 region has 13 residues. V trimming: 3 bases; J trimming: 3 bases; junction bases outside the gene matches: 2. The DNA of the CDR3 is TGTGCCAGCAGTTTCGGGGGGAACTACGAGCAGTACTTC. Translation: CASSFGGNYEQYF.

In its sample, this clone was seen a few times. In the same sample, other DNA sequences code for this CDR3. The chain links TRBV28 to TRBJ1-5; D is unresolved. There are 12 residues in the CDR3. V was shortened by 4 bases and J by 7 bases, with 8 bases between the two germline ends. Germline V gene data show CDR1 as MDHEN and CDR2 as SYDVKM. Here the CDR3 reads CASSSGGQPQHF. CDR3 nucleotide sequence: TGTGCCAGCAGTTCCGGCGGCCAGCCCCAGCATTTT.

The V call is TRBV4-1, the J call TRBJ2-5; 9 bases are a match to TRBD1. After removal of 3 bases from V and 4 bases from J, the junction contained 12 bases not matched to a gene. This CDR3 is built from 17 residues. CDR1 and CDR2 (germline): MGHRA, YSYEKL. The CDR3 loop is CASSQEGTGRFRETQYF. As DNA, the CDR3 is TGCGCCAGCAGCCAGGAGGGGACAGGGCGGTTTAGAGAGACCCAGTACTTC.

This clone has just one count. The V and J genes are TRBV13 and TRBJ1-4; unclear D gene. Germline V gene data show CDR1 as PRHDT and CDR2 as FYEKMQ (reference sequence). The V end lost 2 bases, the J end lost 7 bases, and 14 bases lay between the germline ends. CDR3 length: 15 residues. The CDR3 DNA reads TGTGCCAGCAGCTTAAGGCCCGCCGGAGGTGAAAAACTGTTTTTT. It encodes CASSLRPAGGEKLFF.

The chain uses TRBV27 and TRBJ2-2; weak D call: TRBD1 (6 bases). Germline values: CDR1 MNHEY, CDR2 SMNVEV (reference sequence). The CDR3 sequence is 17 residues long. Trimming left V 5 bases short and J 4 bases short, with 20 bases between. CDR3 sequence: CASSPFPGHDLTGELFF. CDR3 coding DNA: TGTGCCAGCAGTCCATTCCCGGGACACGATCTCACCGGGGAGCTGTTTTTT.

As for this clone: One junction end disagrees with the germline gene, perhaps due to a read error. The same CDR3 is also encoded by other DNA sequences in this sample. J is TRBJ1-3 and V is TRBV7-9; D is uncertain. CDR3 length: 15 residues. CDR1 and CDR2 (germline): SEHNR, FQNEAQ (reference sequence). CDR3 in DNA: TGTGCCAGCAGCCCAACGGCGGGCTCTAGAAACACCATATATTTT. Protein product: CASSPTAGSRNTIYF.

The chain carries TRBV5-1 and TRBJ1-4; D is uncertain. V was clipped by 2 bases and J by 5 bases, with 10 bases between them. Germline CDR1 and CDR2: SGHRS and YFSETQ. This CDR3 is built from 14 residues. In nucleotides, the CDR3 is TGCGCCAGCAGCTTACGGACTTACAATGAAAAACTGTTTTTT. Its translation: CASSLRTYNEKLFF.